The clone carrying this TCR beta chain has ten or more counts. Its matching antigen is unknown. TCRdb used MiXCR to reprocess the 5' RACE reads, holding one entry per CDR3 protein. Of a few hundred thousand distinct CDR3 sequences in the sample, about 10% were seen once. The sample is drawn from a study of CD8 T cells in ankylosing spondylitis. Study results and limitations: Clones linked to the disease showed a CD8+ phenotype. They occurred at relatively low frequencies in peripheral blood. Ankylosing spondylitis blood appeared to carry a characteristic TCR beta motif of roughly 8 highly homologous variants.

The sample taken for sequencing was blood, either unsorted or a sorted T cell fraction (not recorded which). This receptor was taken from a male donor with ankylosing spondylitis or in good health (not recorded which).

The CDR3 DNA follows: TGCGCCAGCAGCCCTTATAGCGGAAACACCGGGGAGCTGTTTTTT. Translation gives CASSPYSGNTGELFF. V usage is TRBV4-1 and J usage is TRBJ2-2, with TRBD2 as a possible D gene (6 bases). Trimming left V 4 bases short and J 2 bases short, with 11 bases between. The CDR3 runs 15 residues. Germline V gene data show CDR1 as MGHRA and CDR2 as YSYEKL.